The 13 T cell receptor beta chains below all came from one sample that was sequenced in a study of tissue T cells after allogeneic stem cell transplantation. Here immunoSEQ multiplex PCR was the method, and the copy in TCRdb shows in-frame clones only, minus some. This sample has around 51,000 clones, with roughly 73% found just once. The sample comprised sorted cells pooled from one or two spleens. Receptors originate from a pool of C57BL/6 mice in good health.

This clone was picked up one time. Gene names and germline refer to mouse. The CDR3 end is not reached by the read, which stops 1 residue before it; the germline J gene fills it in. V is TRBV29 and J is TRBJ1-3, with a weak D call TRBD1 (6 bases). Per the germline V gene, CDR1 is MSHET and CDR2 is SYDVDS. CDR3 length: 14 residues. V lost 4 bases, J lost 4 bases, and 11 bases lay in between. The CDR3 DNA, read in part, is TGTGCTAGCAGTTCCCCGGGGGGCGGAAATACGCTCTAT. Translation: CASSSPGGGNTLY. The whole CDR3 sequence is CASSSPGGGNTLYF. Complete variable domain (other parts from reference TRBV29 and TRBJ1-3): DMKVTQMPRYLIKRMGENVLLECGQDMSHETMYWYRQDPGLGLQLIYISYDVDSNSEGDIPKGYRVSRKKREHFSLILDSAKTNQTSVYFCASSSPGGGNTLYFGEGSRLIVV.

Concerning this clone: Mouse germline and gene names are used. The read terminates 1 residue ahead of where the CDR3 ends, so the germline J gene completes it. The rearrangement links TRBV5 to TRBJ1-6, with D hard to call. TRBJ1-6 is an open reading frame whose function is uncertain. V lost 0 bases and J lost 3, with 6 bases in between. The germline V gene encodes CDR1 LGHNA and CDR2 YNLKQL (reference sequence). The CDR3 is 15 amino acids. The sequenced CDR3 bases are TGTGCCAGCAGCCAAGATCGGGGCTATAATTCGCCCCTCTAC. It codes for CASSQDRGYNSPLY. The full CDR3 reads CASSQDRGYNSPLYF.

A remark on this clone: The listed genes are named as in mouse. CDR3 bases read: TGTGCCAGCGGGGGGGGGCGCGATGCAGAAACGCTGTAT. It yields the protein CASGGGRDAETLY. The whole CDR3 protein reads CASGGGRDAETLYF. J is TRBJ2-3 and V is TRBV13-2; 8 positions agree with TRBD2. Read coverage stops 1 residue before the CDR3 terminus; the germline J gene supplies the remainder. Per the germline V gene, CDR1 is NNHNN and CDR2 is SYGAGS (reference sequence). V shed 5 bases, J shed 2 bases, and the junction held 4 bases outside the gene matches. The CDR3 loop spans 14 amino acids.

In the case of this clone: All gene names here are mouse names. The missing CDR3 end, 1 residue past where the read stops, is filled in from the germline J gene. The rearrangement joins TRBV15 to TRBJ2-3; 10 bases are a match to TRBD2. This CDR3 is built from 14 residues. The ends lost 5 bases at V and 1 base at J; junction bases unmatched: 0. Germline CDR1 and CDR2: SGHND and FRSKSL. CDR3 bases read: TGTGCCAGCAGTGGGACTGGGGGTGCAGAAACGCTGTAT. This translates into CASSGTGGAETLY. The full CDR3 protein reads CASSGTGGAETLYF.

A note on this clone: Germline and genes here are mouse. The part of the CDR3 DNA that was read is TGTGCCAGCTCGATGACAATTAACCAAGACACCCAGTAC. Protein: CASSMTINQDTQY. The whole CDR3 sequence reads CASSMTINQDTQYF. The rearrangement uses TRBV12-1 and TRBJ2-5; D gene ambiguous. Coverage ceases 1 residue before the CDR3 finishes, and the germline J gene fills in the end. Looked up from germline, CDR1 is SGHSN and CDR2 is HYEKVE. V lost 4 bases to trimming and J lost 0 bases, with 10 bases between them. There are 14 residues in the CDR3.

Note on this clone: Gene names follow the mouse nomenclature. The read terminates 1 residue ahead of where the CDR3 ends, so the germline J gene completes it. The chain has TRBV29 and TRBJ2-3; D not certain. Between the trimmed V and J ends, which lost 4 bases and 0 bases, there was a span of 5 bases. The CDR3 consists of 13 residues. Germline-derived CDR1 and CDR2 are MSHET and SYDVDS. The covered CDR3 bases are TGTGCTAGCAGTTGGGGTAGTGCAGAAACGCTGTAT. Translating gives CASSWGSAETLY. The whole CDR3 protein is CASSWGSAETLYF.

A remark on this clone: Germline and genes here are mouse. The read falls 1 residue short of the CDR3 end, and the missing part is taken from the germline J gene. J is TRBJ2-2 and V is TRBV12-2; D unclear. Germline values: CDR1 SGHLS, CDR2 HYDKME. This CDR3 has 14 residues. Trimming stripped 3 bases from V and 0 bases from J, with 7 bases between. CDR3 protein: CASSSQANTGQLYF. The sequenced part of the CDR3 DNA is TGTGCCAGCTCTAGCCAGGCAAACACCGGGCAGCTCTAC.

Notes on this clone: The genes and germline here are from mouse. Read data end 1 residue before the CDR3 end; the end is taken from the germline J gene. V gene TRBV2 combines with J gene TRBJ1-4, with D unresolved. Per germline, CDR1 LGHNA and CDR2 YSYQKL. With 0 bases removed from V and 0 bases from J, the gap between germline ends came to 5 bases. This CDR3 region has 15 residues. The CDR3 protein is CASSQDRVSNERLFF. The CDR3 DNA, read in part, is TGTGCCAGCAGCCAAGATAGGGTTTCCAACGAAAGATTATTT.

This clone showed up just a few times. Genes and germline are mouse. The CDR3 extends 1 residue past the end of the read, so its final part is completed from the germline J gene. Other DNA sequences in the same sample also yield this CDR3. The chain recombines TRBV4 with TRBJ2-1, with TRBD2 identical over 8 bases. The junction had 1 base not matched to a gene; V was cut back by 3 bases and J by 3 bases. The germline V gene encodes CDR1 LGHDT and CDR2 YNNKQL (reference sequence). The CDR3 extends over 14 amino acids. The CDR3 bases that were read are TGTGCCAGCAGCTACACTGGGGGCTATGCTGAGCAGTTC. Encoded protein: CASSYTGGYAEQF. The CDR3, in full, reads CASSYTGGYAEQFF.

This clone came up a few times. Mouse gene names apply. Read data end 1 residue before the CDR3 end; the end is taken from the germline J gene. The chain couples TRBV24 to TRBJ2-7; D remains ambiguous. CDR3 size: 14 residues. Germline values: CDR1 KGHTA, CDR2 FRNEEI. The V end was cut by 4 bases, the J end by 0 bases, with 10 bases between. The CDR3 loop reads CASSPRNSSYEQYF. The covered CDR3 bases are TGTGCCAGCAGTCCCCGGAACAGCTCCTATGAACAGTAC.

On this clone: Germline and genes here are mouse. The part of the CDR3 DNA that was read is TGTGCCAGCAGCCAAGATCCAGGGGGCTCCGACTACACC. Its protein is CASSQDPGGSDYT. The CDR3, in full, reads CASSQDPGGSDYTF. The chain recombines TRBV5 with TRBJ1-2; 7 nucleotides match TRBD1. The read ends 1 residue before the CDR3 terminus; that terminus is restored from the germline J gene. Germline V gene sequence: CDR1 LGHNA, CDR2 YNLKQL (reference sequence). With 0 bases clipped from V and 4 bases from J, the junction kept 2 bases outside the gene matches. The CDR3 is made up of 14 amino acids.

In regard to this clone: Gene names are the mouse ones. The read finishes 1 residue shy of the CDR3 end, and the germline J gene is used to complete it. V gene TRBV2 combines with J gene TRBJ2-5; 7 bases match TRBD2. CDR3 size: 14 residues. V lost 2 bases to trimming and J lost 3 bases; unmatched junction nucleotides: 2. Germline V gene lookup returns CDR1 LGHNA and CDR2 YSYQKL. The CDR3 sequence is CASSQLGEQDTQYF. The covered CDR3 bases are TGTGCCAGCAGCCAACTGGGGGAACAAGACACCCAGTAC.

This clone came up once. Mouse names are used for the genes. The part of the CDR3 DNA that was read is TGTGCTAGCAGTCCGGGACAGGGGAGTGCAGAAACGCTGTAT. It codes for CASSPGQGSAETLY. The CDR3 in full is CASSPGQGSAETLYF. The chain employs TRBV17 and TRBJ2-3, with 10 bases that match TRBD1. The read terminates 1 residue ahead of where the CDR3 ends, so the germline J gene completes it. The CDR3 covers 15 residues. V lost 5 bases and J lost 0; bases outside the gene matches: 2. Germline assignment: CDR1 MNHDT and CDR2 YYDKIL.